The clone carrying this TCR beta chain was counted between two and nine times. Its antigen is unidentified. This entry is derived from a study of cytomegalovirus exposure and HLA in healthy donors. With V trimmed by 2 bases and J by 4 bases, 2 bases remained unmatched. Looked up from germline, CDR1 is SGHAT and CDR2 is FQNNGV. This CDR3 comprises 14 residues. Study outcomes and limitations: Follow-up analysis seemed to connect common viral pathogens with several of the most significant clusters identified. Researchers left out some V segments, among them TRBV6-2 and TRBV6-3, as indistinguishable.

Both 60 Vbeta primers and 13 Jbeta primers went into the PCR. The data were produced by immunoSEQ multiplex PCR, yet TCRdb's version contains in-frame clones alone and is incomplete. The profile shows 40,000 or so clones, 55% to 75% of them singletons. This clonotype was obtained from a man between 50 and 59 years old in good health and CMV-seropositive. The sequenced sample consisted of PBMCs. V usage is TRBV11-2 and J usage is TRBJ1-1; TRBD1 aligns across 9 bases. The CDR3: CASSLRTGATEAFF. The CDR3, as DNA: TGTGCCAGCAGCTTACGGACAGGGGCCACTGAAGCTTTCTTT.